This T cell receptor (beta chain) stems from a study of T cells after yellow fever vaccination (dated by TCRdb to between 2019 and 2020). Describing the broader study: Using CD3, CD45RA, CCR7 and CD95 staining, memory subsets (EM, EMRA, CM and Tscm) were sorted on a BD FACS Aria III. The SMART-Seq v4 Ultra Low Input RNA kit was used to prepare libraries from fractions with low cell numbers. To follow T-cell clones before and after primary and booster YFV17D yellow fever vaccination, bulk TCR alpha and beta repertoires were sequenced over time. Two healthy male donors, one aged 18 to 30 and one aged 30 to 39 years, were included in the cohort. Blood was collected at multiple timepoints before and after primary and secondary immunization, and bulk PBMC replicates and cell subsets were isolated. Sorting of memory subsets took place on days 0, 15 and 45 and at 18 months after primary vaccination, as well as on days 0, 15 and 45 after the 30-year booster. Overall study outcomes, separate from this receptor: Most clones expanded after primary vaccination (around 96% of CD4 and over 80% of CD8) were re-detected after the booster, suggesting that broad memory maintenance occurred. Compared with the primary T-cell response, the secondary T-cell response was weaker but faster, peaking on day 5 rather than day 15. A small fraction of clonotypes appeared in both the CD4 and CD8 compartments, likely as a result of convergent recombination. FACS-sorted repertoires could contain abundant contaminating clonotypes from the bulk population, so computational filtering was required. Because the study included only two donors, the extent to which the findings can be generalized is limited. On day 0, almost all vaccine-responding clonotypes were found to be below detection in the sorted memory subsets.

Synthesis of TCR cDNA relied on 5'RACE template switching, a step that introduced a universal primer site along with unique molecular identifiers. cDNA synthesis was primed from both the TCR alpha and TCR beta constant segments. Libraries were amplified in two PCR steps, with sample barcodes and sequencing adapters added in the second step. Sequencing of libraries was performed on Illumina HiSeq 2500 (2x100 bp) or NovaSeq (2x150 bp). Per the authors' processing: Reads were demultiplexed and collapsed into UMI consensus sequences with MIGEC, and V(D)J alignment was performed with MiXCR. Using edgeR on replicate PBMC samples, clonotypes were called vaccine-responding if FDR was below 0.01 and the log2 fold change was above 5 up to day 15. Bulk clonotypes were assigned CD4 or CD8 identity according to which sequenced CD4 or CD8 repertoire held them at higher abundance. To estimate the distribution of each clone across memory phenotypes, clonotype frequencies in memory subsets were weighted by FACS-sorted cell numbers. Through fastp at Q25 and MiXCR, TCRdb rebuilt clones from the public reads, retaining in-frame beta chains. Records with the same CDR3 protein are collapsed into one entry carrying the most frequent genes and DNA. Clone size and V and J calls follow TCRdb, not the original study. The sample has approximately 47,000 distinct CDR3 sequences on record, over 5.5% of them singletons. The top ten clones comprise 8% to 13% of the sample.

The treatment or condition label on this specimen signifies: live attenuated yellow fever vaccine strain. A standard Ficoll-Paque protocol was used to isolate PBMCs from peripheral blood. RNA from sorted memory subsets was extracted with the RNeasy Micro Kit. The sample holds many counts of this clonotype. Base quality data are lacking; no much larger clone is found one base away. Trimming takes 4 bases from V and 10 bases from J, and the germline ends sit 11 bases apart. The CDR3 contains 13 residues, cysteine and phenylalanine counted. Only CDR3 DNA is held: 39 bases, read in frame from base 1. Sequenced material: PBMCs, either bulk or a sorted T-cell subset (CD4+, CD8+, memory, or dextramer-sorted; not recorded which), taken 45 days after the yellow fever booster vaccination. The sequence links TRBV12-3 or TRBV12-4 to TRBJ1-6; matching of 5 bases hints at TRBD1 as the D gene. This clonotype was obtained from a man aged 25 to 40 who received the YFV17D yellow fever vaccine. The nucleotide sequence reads TGTGCCAGCAGTTATGTCAGGGACTCACCCCTCCACTTT. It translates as CASSYVRDSPLHF.